Here is one TCR beta chain with its context. Its antigen is currently unknown. Produced via immunoSEQ multiplex PCR; TCRdb's table is partial and in-frame only. The sample includes tens of thousands of clones, around nine tenths of them seen just once. CDR1 is MDHEN, CDR2 SYDVKM, per germline. This CDR3 contains 15 residues. With 7 bases clipped from V and 2 bases from J, the junction kept 10 bases outside the gene matches. These data belong to a study of graft-versus-host responses after intestinal transplantation. The receptor comes from a human donor who received an intestinal transplant. This sequence joins TRBV28 and TRBJ2-7, with 8 bases aligning to TRBD2. The specimen was unstimulated CD4+ T cells sorted from spleen or lymph node cells, collected before intestinal transplant. The CDR3 DNA sequence: TGTGCCAGCAATGAAGCGGGAGTTTCTACCTACGAGCAGTACTTC. This encodes CASNEAGVSTYEQYF. The whole variable domain, remainder taken from reference TRBV28 and TRBJ2-7, is DVKVTQSSRYLVKRTGEKVFLECVQDMDHENMFWYRQDPGLGLRLIYFSYDVKMKEKGDIPEGYSVSREKKERFSLILESASTNQTSMYLCASNEAGVSTYEQYFGPGTRLTVT.